This section outlines one TCR beta chain sequence together with its context. Its antigen is unidentified. These data belong to a study of response to subunit inactivated influenza vaccine. Regarding the study as a whole: A suggestion made by the authors is that each seasonal influenza vaccination recruits few new T cells.

This CDR3 spans 15 amino acids. The germline V and J ends were trimmed by 0 bases and 0 bases, with 8 bases remaining between them. Per germline, CDR1 KGHSH and CDR2 LQKENI. TCRdb used MiXCR to reprocess the RT-PCR reads, holding one entry per CDR3 protein. The sample gives roughly 780,000 distinct CDR3 sequences, about 18% of which show up once; approximately 11% is in the top ten. The V call is TRBV18, the J call TRBJ1-2; D remains ambiguous. The sequences come from PBMCs from blood, collected about 5 days after vaccination. This sequence was found in a man aged 50 to 60 who received an inactivated influenza vaccine. The CDR3 bases are TGTGCCAGCTCACCACCGGGAGTGCCTAACTATGGCTACACCTTC. It encodes CASSPPGVPNYGYTF.